This T cell receptor (beta chain) was found in a study of PD-1 blockade in classical Hodgkin lymphoma (dated by TCRdb to 2018 to 2020). Background on the whole study: Nivolumab dosing was 3 mg/kg intravenously every 2 weeks, continuing until either disease progression or unacceptable toxicity. The study used CyTOF and TCR beta sequencing to define a peripheral blood immune signature of response to PD-1 blockade in classical Hodgkin lymphoma.

Reading the label with the study, this specimen's time point is: cycle 1 day 1 (C1D1), immediately before nivolumab initiation. All trial patients had relapsed after autologous stem cell transplantation, with cohorts A, B and C differing in prior brentuximab vedotin exposure. The trial cohort comprised around 60 patients with relapsed/refractory classical Hodgkin lymphoma whose best overall responses were complete response, partial response or progressive disease. In the multi-cohort phase II CheckMate 205 trial, trial patients received single-agent nivolumab. An independent review committee assessed best overall response using the 2007 International Working Group response criteria. Trial PBMCs were obtained immediately prior to nivolumab initiation (C1D1) and on therapy at cycle 2 day 1 and cycle 4 day 1. Peripheral blood was collected in 8 mL Vacutainer Cell Preparation Tubes, from which PBMCs were isolated by centrifugation and then cryopreserved.

What the research found in general, with its limitations: Baseline diversity similar to that of newly diagnosed patients was observed in trial patients achieving complete response, whereas significantly lower diversity was observed in partial responders and progressors. The study was limited to a single clinical trial cohort, and causes of repertoire differences, possibly disease activity or prior therapy, remained undefined. Lower diversity was observed in patients in whom nivolumab was started less than 1 year after ASCT, and these patients were excluded from later analyses so that confounding by immune reconstitution would be avoided. Newly diagnosed patients were reported to have lower baseline TCR diversity than healthy donors, and relapsed/refractory patients were reported to have lower baseline TCR diversity still. By C4D1, a significant rise was seen in CD4+ TCR diversity but not in CD8+ TCR diversity (p=0.0027 vs p=0.16), and the rise was most apparent among complete responders (p=0.02).

As for this clone: Its antigen specificity is not known. The sample holds no much larger clone one base away, and base qualities are not on file.

The Qiagen DNeasy kit was used to extract genomic DNA both from unsorted PBMCs and from the negatively selected CD4+ and CD8+ fractions. Using primers that anneal to V and J segments, immunoSEQ multiplex PCR amplified the TCR beta CDR3 regions. A synthetic immune receptor repertoire was used to minimize amplification bias, and remaining bias was computationally removed after sequencing. The original pipeline was this. Repertoire diversity was quantified as the Shannon entropy index using custom Python scripts. Unsorted, CD4+ and CD8+ repertoires were analyzed separately, except in combined analyses where CD4+ and CD8+ sequences were merged in silico. Clonal expansion was defined as at least a 2-fold frequency increase after treatment relative to C1D1, with a pseudocount of 0.5 for undetected baseline clones. Singleton clones were defined as clones with 0 or 1 copy at C1D1, and non-singleton clones were defined as clones with 2 or more copies. Clones expanded in unsorted samples were annotated as CD4+, CD8+ or unknown by matching protein sequences in sorted samples from the same patient. Wilcoxon tests on paired samples were used to test diversity changes from C1D1 to C4D1. In TCRdb, the immuneACCESS table is reduced to in-frame sequences with V and J assigned. These tables do not hold every clone; where another copy was compared, an unresolved V gene accounts for under half, and the others remain unexplained. The DNA was the basis for D and trimming; V, J and clone size are from that table. This sample has approximately 44,000 clones in its table, and roughly three quarters of those were observed once. Of the sample, about 22% is held by the ten largest clones.

From a lookup of the germline V gene, CDR1 and CDR2 are SGHNT and YENEEA. The CDR3 measures 14 amino acids from cysteine to phenylalanine. This entry keeps only the CDR3 DNA: 42 bases, framed from base 1. V loses 2 bases at its end and J loses 4 bases; junction bases beyond the gene matches: 3. This receptor was taken from a human donor with classical Hodgkin lymphoma. The V and J genes are TRBV11-3 and TRBJ2-7, and 9 bases in between align with TRBD2. Sample: peripheral blood mononuclear cells (PBMCs), taken at baseline. This receptor has the CDR3 CASSLTSGPYEQYF. At the DNA level, the sequence is TGTGCCAGCAGCTTAACTAGCGGGCCATACGAGCAGTACTTC.